Each of the 18 T cell receptor beta chains below was sequenced from the same sample in a study of shared clonotypes between healthy human individuals. TCRdb's table, derived via immunoSEQ multiplex PCR, lists solely in-frame clones and lacks some. The sample contains about 470,000 clones, roughly 83% of which appear only once. The sequenced sample consisted of PBMCs. The receptors derive from a middle-aged woman in good health. Some clones in this sample may be carry-over from other donors' samples.

This chain links TRBV28 with TRBJ2-7, with D unresolved. Trimming took 5 bases from V and 2 from J, leaving 16 bases between them. Germline assignment: CDR1 MDHEN and CDR2 SYDVKM. This CDR3 is built from 15 residues. This CDR3 is CASSPNQAYTYEQYF. The CDR3 bases are TGTGCCAGCAGTCCAAACCAGGCTTACACCTACGAGCAGTACTTC.

The V call is TRBV29-1, the J call TRBJ1-4; D uncertain. The CDR3 sequence is 12 residues long. The V end was cut by 4 bases, the J end by 3 bases, with 6 bases between. The germline gives CDR1 SQVTM, CDR2 ANQGSEA. The CDR3 nucleotides read TGCAGCGTTGGGCTTTCTAATGAAAAACTGTTTTTT. Encoded protein: CSVGLSNEKLFF.

The chain has TRBV6-5 and TRBJ2-7; 9 nucleotides match TRBD1. Losses at the gene ends were 0 bases for V and 7 bases for J; bases not matched to a gene: 4. The germline CDR1 and CDR2 sequences are MNHEY and SVGAGI. The CDR3 totals 14 residues. The CDR3 DNA follows: TGTGCCAGCAGTTACTCTGGACAGGGGCTTGAGCAGTACTTC. It yields the protein CASSYSGQGLEQYF.

The gene calls are TRBV11-1 and TRBJ1-2; D gene ambiguous. The CDR3 is made up of 14 amino acids. Per germline, CDR1 SGHAT and CDR2 FQDESV (reference sequence). V was pared by 2 bases and J by 13 bases, with 20 bases between. The CDR3: CASSLTPLGGAGTF. The CDR3 nucleotides are TGTGCCAGCAGCTTAACCCCCCTGGGAGGAGCAGGCACCTTC.

The J gene is TRBJ2-1, the V gene TRBV2, with TRBD2 matching over 12 bases. The CDR3 contains 15 residues. Germline CDR1 is SNHLY and CDR2 is FYNNEI. After removal of 6 bases from V and 9 bases from J, the junction contained 9 bases not matched to a gene. CDR3 region: CASSRGLAGLREQFF. The CDR3 DNA reads TGTGCCAGCAGCCGCGGACTAGCGGGATTGCGTGAGCAGTTCTTC.

For this clone: Within the sample, other DNA sequences also encode this same CDR3. The chain recombines TRBV27 with TRBJ1-2; TRBD1 aligns across 7 bases. The CDR3 length is 14 residues. The germline V gene encodes CDR1 MNHEY and CDR2 SMNVEV (reference sequence). Losses at the gene ends were 5 bases for V and 4 bases for J; bases not matched to a gene: 7. In DNA, the CDR3 is TGTGCCAGCAGTCCCCGGCAGGGGGGCTATGGCTACACCTTC. Translation: CASSPRQGGYGYTF.

In this sample, this clone turned up once. The V gene is TRBV28, the J gene TRBJ1-2; D possibly corresponds to TRBD1 (5 bases). Trimming removed 5 bases from V and 8 bases from J, with 21 bases in between. Germline V gene lookup returns CDR1 MDHEN and CDR2 SYDVKM. The CDR3 length is 15 residues. Here the CDR3 DNA reads TGTGCCAGCAGTCCGGGAGCCCCGGACATCGACGGCTACACCTTC. It is translated as CASSPGAPDIDGYTF.

This clone occurred a few times. The J gene is TRBJ1-3, the V gene TRBV5-8; possibly TRBD1 for D (6 bases). CDR1 and CDR2 from the germline V gene are SGHTS and YDEGEE. This CDR3 is built from 16 residues. V was cut by 4 bases and J by 2 bases, with 16 bases left in between. CDR3 nucleotide sequence: TGTGCCAGCAGCCCACACAGGGCGGGCGCTGGAAACACCATATATTTT. This codes for CASSPHRAGAGNTIYF. Looking up the rest from reference TRBV5-8 and TRBJ1-3 gives the full variable domain: EAGVTQSPTHLIKTRGQQATLRCSPISGHTSVYWYQQALGLGLQFLLWYDEGEERNRGNFPPRFSGRQFPNYSSELNVNALELEDSALYLCASSPHRAGAGNTIYFGEGSWLTVV.

The chain joins TRBV6-6 to TRBJ2-7; a possible D gene is TRBD2 (6 bases). The germline V and J ends were trimmed by 5 bases and 4 bases, with 12 bases remaining between them. Germline CDR1 reads MNHNY; CDR2 reads SVGAGI (reference sequence). The CDR3 sequence is 13 residues long. The CDR3 DNA reads TGTGCCAGCAGTCCCCCTGGGAGGTACGAGCAGTACTTC. Translating it yields CASSPPGRYEQYF.

This clone appeared a few times. The chain recombines TRBV6-4 with TRBJ1-5; 8 bases line up with TRBD1. Germline V CDR1 and CDR2: MRHNA, SNTAGT. The CDR3 runs to 14 residues. Unmatched junction bases numbered 6, after V lost 6 bases and J lost 5 bases. The CDR3 nucleotides read TGTGCCAGCAGCAGGGGGCCAGGCGATCAGCCCCAGCATTTT. It yields the protein CASSRGPGDQPQHF.

In its sample, this clone was seen once. V is TRBV4-1 and J is TRBJ2-6, with D maybe TRBD1 (6 bases). The V end was cut by 2 bases, the J end by 0 bases, with 20 bases between. The CDR3 totals 20 residues. Germline V lookup: CDR1 MGHRA, CDR2 YSYEKL. CDR3 nucleotide sequence: TGCGCCAGCAGCCAAATTCGAACACAGGGATTCTTCTCTGGGGCCAACGTCCTGACTTTC. It codes for CASSQIRTQGFFSGANVLTF.

This clone showed up just once. The genes are TRBV18 and TRBJ1-1; 7 positions match TRBD1. The V gene's germline CDR1 is KGHSH and CDR2 LQKENI. After removal of 1 base from V and 4 bases from J, the junction contained 9 bases not matched to a gene. The CDR3 spans 16 residues. The CDR3 region has the DNA TGTGCCAGCTCACCACAAACAGGGGACCGGGGCACTGAAGCTTTCTTT. It codes for CASSPQTGDRGTEAFF. Using reference TRBV18 and TRBJ1-1 for the parts outside the CDR3, the full variable domain is NAGVMQNPRHLVRRRGQEARLRCSPMKGHSHVYWYRQLPEEGLKFMVYLQKENIIDESGMPKERFSAEFPKEGPSILRIQQVVRGDSAAYFCASSPQTGDRGTEAFFGQGTRLTVV.

The chain joins TRBV28 to TRBJ2-7; TRBD1 matches 9 bases. J was trimmed by 7 bases and V by 3 bases; bases with no gene match: 7. Germline V gives CDR1 MDHEN, CDR2 SYDVKM. This CDR3 region has 14 residues. CDR3: CASSFGDRVGEQYF. The CDR3, as DNA: TGTGCCAGCAGTTTTGGGGACAGGGTGGGAGAGCAGTACTTC.

The rearrangement joins TRBV27 to TRBJ1-2; tentative D call: TRBD1 (5 bases). The CDR3 runs to 14 residues. The germline V gene has CDR1 MNHEY and CDR2 SMNVEV (reference sequence). Trimming took off 2 bases at V and 6 bases at J, with 13 bases between the two ends. The CDR3 DNA reads as TGTGCCAGCAGTTTAGCCCCAGGGATCAATGGCTACACCTTC. The encoded protein is CASSLAPGINGYTF.

The CDR3 region has the DNA TGTGCCAGCTCACCAGGGACGTCCACAGATACGCAGTATTTT. Translated: CASSPGTSTDTQYF. The chain has TRBV2 and TRBJ2-3; D is tentatively TRBD1 or TRBD2 (5 bases each). Trimming removed 8 bases at V and 2 bases at J, with 14 bases between. The CDR3 spans 14 residues. In germline, CDR1 is SNHLY, CDR2 FYNNEI.

The genes are TRBV6-6 and TRBJ2-7; 8 bases map to TRBD2. Germline assignment: CDR1 MNHNY and CDR2 SVGAGI (reference sequence). The CDR3 totals 16 residues. Trimming took 7 bases from V and 2 from J; bases not matched to a gene: 13. The CDR3 reads CASTRASGQRAYEQYF. Written as DNA, the CDR3 is TGTGCCAGCACCAGAGCTAGCGGGCAAAGGGCCTACGAGCAGTACTTC.

The J gene is TRBJ2-4, the V gene TRBV4-1; tentatively, D is TRBD1 or TRBD2 (7 bases each). Deletions cut 0 bases from V and 8 bases from J, with 11 bases between. Germline V gene lookup returns CDR1 MGHRA and CDR2 YSYEKL. This CDR3 has 14 amino acids. Here the CDR3 reads CASSQDRGRDIQYF. DNA for the CDR3: TGCGCCAGCAGCCAAGACAGGGGGAGGGACATTCAGTACTTC.

The rearrangement joins TRBV30 to TRBJ1-1; D possibly corresponds to TRBD1 (5 bases). V was pared by 3 bases and J by 4 bases, with 12 bases between. The CDR3 length is 13 residues. Germline V gene data show CDR1 as GTSNPN and CDR2 as SVGIG (reference sequence). CDR3 protein: CAWSLGGTTEAFF. CDR3 in DNA: TGTGCCTGGAGCCTGGGGGGAACCACTGAAGCTTTCTTT.